This TCR beta chain was documented in a study of blood T cell repertoires in COVID-19. Study information: PBMCs, B-cell-depleted T cells, or T cells were the source of the cDNA or gDNA that made up the material.

This clone was recorded a few times. TCRdb keeps only in-frame clones here, not all; method: immunoSEQ multiplex PCR. Among nearly 200,000 clones listed, approximately 88% were seen once. CDR1 and CDR2 (germline): MDHEN, SYDVKM. V shed 1 base, J shed 5 bases, and the junction held 15 bases outside the gene matches. The CDR3 consists of 18 residues. Cohort 3 donors counted as recovered after two negative PCRs, clearance, or resolved symptoms. V usage is TRBV28 and J usage is TRBJ1-2; the match to TRBD1 covers 8 bases. The material sequenced was PBMCs or T cells enriched from blood (not recorded which). This clonotype originated in a woman younger than 30 who had recovered from COVID-19. CDR3 residues: CASSLSERTGPSEYGYTF. The CDR3 nucleotides read TGTGCCAGCAGTTTATCGGAGAGGACAGGGCCCTCGGAGTATGGCTACACCTTC.